This T cell receptor beta chain was sequenced during a study of shared clonotypes between healthy human individuals. Sorted-subset replicate PCR reactions contained roughly 200 ng DNA, corresponding to approximately 30,000 T cell genomes. The repertoire was sequenced with immunoSEQ multiplex PCR; TCRdb's copy has only in-frame clones and lacks some. The sample gives 950,000 to 1,100,000 clones, 75% to 80% of which show up once; 0.6% to 0.7% is in the top ten. Donors comprised healthy HIV-negative adults lacking recent acute infections or vaccinations. The V end lost 3 bases, the J end lost 4 bases, and 2 bases lay between the germline ends. The CDR3 spans 11 residues. Germline values: CDR1 SGHAT, CDR2 FQNNGV. With regard to this clone: This sequence is one base from a far larger clone and is likely a read error.

V usage is TRBV11-2 and J usage is TRBJ2-3; no clear D. The TCR comes from a man younger than 30 in good health. Some clones in this sample may be carry-over from other donors' samples. The sequencing sample was made of memory CD4+ T cells from PBMCs. The sample's subset: CD45RA-negative fraction. DNA for the CDR3: TGTGCCAGCAGCTTGTCAGATACGCAGTATTTT. It specifies CASSLSDTQYF. Drawing the rest from reference TRBV11-2 and TRBJ2-3, the complete variable domain is EAGVAQSPRYKIIEKRQSVAFWCNPISGHATLYWYQQILGQGPKLLIQFQNNGVVDDSQLPKDRFSAERLKGVDSTLKIQPAKLEDSAVYLCASSLSDTQYFGPGTRLTVL.